This T cell receptor (beta chain) was sequenced during a study of blood T cell repertoires in COVID-19. Study summary: Sources were T cells, B-cell-depleted T cells, or PBMCs; the material itself was cDNA or gDNA.

The table came from immunoSEQ multiplex PCR; TCRdb's copy has only in-frame clones and leaves some out. The data show some 190,000 clones, more than 80% seen once. The CDR3 sequence is 15 residues long. CDR1 and CDR2 (germline): LNHDA, SQIVND (reference sequence). V lost 5 bases and J lost 0; bases outside the gene matches: 7. Source material: peripheral blood. This clonotype was sampled from a woman aged 55-75 years with acute or convalescent COVID-19. The chain combines TRBV19 with TRBJ2-7, with 7 bases aligning to TRBD2. CDR3: CASSGLGLSSYEQYF. CDR3 in DNA: TGTGCCAGTAGTGGTTTGGGACTAAGCTCCTACGAGCAGTACTTC.